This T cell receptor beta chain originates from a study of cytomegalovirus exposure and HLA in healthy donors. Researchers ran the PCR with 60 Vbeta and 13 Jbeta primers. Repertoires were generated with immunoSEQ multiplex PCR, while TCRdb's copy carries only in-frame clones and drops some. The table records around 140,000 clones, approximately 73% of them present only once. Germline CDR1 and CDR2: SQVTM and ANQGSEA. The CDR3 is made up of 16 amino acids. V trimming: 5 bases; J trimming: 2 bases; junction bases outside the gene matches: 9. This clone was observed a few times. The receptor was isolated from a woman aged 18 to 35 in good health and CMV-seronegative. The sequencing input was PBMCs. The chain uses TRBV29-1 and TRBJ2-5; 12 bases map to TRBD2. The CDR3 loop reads CSVQASGRAVQETQYF. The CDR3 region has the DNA TGCAGCGTTCAGGCTAGCGGGAGGGCTGTGCAAGAGACCCAGTACTTC.